Presented here are 14 T cell receptor beta chains from one specimen sequenced in a study of T cells after yellow fever vaccination. TCRdb passed the 5' RACE reads through MiXCR, listing each CDR3 protein once. The profile shows about 260,000 distinct CDR3 sequences, approximately 3.5% of them singletons. The specimen was PBMCs, collected 15 days after the yellow fever booster vaccination. The receptors were sampled from a man younger than 35 who received the YFV17D yellow fever vaccine.

This clonotype was seen repeatedly, ten times or more. The rearrangement links TRBV5-6 to TRBJ2-6, with D possibly TRBD1 on 5 matching bases. This CDR3 has 17 residues. Trimming cost V 0 bases and J 3 bases, with 13 bases left between them. The germline V gene has CDR1 SGHDT and CDR2 YYEEEE. The CDR3 nucleotides read TGTGCCAGCAGCTTGGTGCAAGGGGCCCTTGGGGCCAACGTCCTGACTTTC. This encodes CASSLVQGALGANVLTF.

This clonotype was seen repeatedly, ten times or more. The chain employs TRBV9 and TRBJ2-5; 8 nucleotides line up with TRBD1. Per the germline V gene, CDR1 is SGDLS and CDR2 is YYNGEE. The CDR3 extends over 16 amino acids. Losses at the gene ends were 0 bases for V and 3 bases for J; bases not matched to a gene: 7. The CDR3 bases are TGTGCCAGCAGCGTAGTTCCAACAGGGGGTAAAGAGACCCAGTACTTC. It codes for CASSVVPTGGKETQYF.

Ten or more counts support this clonotype. The CDR3 DNA is TGTGCCAGCAGTTCTACATTAGCGGGGGTGAACTACAATGAGCAGTTCTTC. This codes for CASSSTLAGVNYNEQFF. The chain links TRBV12-3 or TRBV12-4 to TRBJ2-1, with 9 bases identical to TRBD2. The V segment lost 4 bases and the J segment 3 bases; nucleotides outside the gene matches: 10. There are 17 residues in the CDR3.

This clonotype occurred many times. The CDR3, as DNA: TGTGCCAGCAGCCCCCCCAGTTACGAGCAGTACTTC. Protein: CASSPPSYEQYF. This chain connects TRBV7-2 to TRBJ2-7; no clear D gene. The CDR3 is 12 residues long. V lost 5 bases, J lost 4 bases, and 9 bases lay in between. The germline gives CDR1 SGHTA, CDR2 FQGNSA. Supplemented by reference TRBV7-2 and TRBJ2-7, the full variable domain reads GAGVSQSPSNKVTEKGKDVELRCDPISGHTALYWYRQSLGQGLEFLIYFQGNSAPDKSGLPSDRFSAERTGGSVSTLTIQRTQQEDSAVYLCASSPPSYEQYFGPGTRLTVT.

The V and J genes are TRBV4-3 and TRBJ2-1; TRBD2 aligns across 9 bases. The CDR3 is made up of 16 amino acids. J lost 4 bases, V lost 0 bases, and 4 bases had no gene match. CDR1 LGHNA and CDR2 YSLEER come from the germline V gene. The CDR3 sequence: CASSQDRGGGYNEQFF. For the CDR3, the DNA is TGCGCCAGCAGCCAAGATCGCGGGGGGGGATACAATGAGCAGTTCTTC.

This clonotype was seen repeatedly, ten times or more. This chain joins TRBV7-8 and TRBJ2-7; D possibly corresponds to TRBD1 (6 bases). The germline gives CDR1 SGHVS, CDR2 FQNEAQ. Trimming left V 5 bases short and J 2 bases short, with 13 bases between. This CDR3 has 14 residues. In DNA, the CDR3 is TGTGCCAGCAGCCCCCGGGACAAGACCTACGAGCAGTACGTC. Its translation is CASSPRDKTYEQYV.

This clonotype was counted ten times or more. The chain is built from TRBV7-2 and TRBJ2-2; perhaps TRBD2 as D (5 bases). The CDR3 is 13 amino acids. Per the germline V gene, CDR1 is SGHTA and CDR2 is FQGNSA. The germline V and J ends were trimmed by 5 bases and 5 bases, with 9 bases remaining between them. The chain's CDR3 is CASSGAVTGELFF. The CDR3, as DNA: TGTGCCAGCAGCGGAGCGGTGACCGGGGAGCTGTTTTTT.

The genes are TRBV12-3 or TRBV12-4 and TRBJ1-5; a possible D gene is TRBD1 (5 bases). The CDR3 length is 15 residues. V lost 6 bases to trimming and J lost 2 bases, with 14 bases between them. CDR3 sequence (DNA): TGTGCCAGCAGCATTAGGGGTTTTGGCAATCAGCCCCAGCATTTT. This sequence encodes CASSIRGFGNQPQHF.

This clonotype was recorded many times. The genes are TRBV9 and TRBJ1-2, with D hard to call. Germline V gene lookup returns CDR1 SGDLS and CDR2 YYNGEE. V lost 0 bases and J 8 bases, leaving 26 bases between the germline ends. The CDR3 sequence is 18 residues long. The CDR3 nucleotides are TGTGCCAGCAGCGTAGATTCATCCAGGACCCCACAGTCTTCCGGCTACACCTTC. Encoded protein: CASSVDSSRTPQSSGYTF.

This clonotype was counted at least ten times. This chain connects TRBV5-1 to TRBJ2-3; D unclear. V lost 0 bases to trimming and J lost 2 bases, with 10 bases between them. The germline V gene has CDR1 SGHRS and CDR2 YFSETQ. This CDR3 region has 15 residues. CDR3 in amino acids: CASSLGHPNTDTQYF. The CDR3 coding sequence is TGCGCCAGCAGCTTGGGACACCCTAACACAGATACGCAGTATTTT.

This clonotype was detected many times. The chain employs TRBV7-2 and TRBJ1-2, with 10 bases identical to TRBD1. In germline, CDR1 is SGHTA, CDR2 FQGNSA. J lost 6 bases, V lost 8 bases, and 6 bases had no gene match. The CDR3 spans 13 residues. The CDR3 nucleotides are TGTGCCAGCCATTCCGGGACAGGGGATGGCTACACCTTC. This gives the protein CASHSGTGDGYTF.

This clonotype was seen at least ten times. The chain couples TRBV20-1 to TRBJ2-1, with 10 nucleotides matching TRBD1. CDR3 length: 14 amino acids. Germline loops: CDR1 DFQATT, CDR2 SNEGSKA (reference sequence). V gave up 4 bases and J gave up 6 bases; unmatched junction bases: 6. CDR3 sequence: CSANRDRGGNEQFF. CDR3 bases: TGCAGTGCTAACCGGGACAGGGGTGGCAATGAGCAGTTCTTC.

In this sample, this clonotype turned up many times. A junction boundary mismatches the germline segment, possibly from a read error. The J gene is TRBJ1-1, the V gene TRBV12-3 or TRBV12-4; D gene uncertain. CDR3 length: 12 amino acids. For the CDR3, the DNA is TGTGCCAGCAGTCTAGCGGGCACTGAAGCTTTCTTT. It is translated as CASSLAGTEAFF.

This clonotype was counted ten times or more. This CDR3 is CASSQDGQRGGYGYTF. Written as DNA, the CDR3 is TGCGCCAGCAGCCAAGACGGTCAGCGAGGGGGCTATGGCTACACCTTC. The V call is TRBV4-3, the J call TRBJ1-2; TRBD1 might be the D (6 bases). Germline CDR1 reads LGHNA; CDR2 reads YSLEER. V was trimmed by 0 bases and J by 4 bases, leaving 15 bases between them. This CDR3 has 16 residues.